The rows below give T cell receptor beta chains drawn from one sample of a study of T-cell memory formation after mild COVID-19. TCRdb re-analysed the 5' RACE reads in MiXCR, keeping a single row per CDR3 protein. The data hold roughly 220,000 distinct CDR3 sequences, with around 8.8% observed a single time. The specimen sequenced was PBMCs or a T cell subset sorted from them (not recorded which). Source of these receptors: a man aged 18-30 years who had mild COVID-19 (a few samples of this study predate the infection). Cell type and time point are not known. CDR3s include the opening cysteine and the closing phenylalanine or tryptophan. The D gene is left open where the match is weak. Size is stated for part of the rows, as once, few or many counts, or as a class when the clone is expanded.

>few|TRBD2|TRBJ2-4|TRBV6-2/TRBV6-3
CASSSGGRDIQYF
TGTGCCAGCAGTAGCGGGGGGCGTGACATTCAGTACTTC
>few|TRBD1|TRBJ1-6|TRBV9
CASSHDRGSSYNSPLHF
TGTGCCAGCAGCCATGACAGGGGTAGCTCCTATAATTCACCCCTCCACTTT
>once|.|TRBJ2-7|TRBV20-1
CSARAIDPLGSEQYF
TGCAGTGCTAGAGCCATTGACCCTTTAGGCTCCGAGCAGTACTTC
>few|.|TRBJ1-5|TRBV6-2/TRBV6-3
CASSYPGGAQPQHF
TGTGCCAGCAGTTACCCGGGAGGGGCTCAGCCCCAGCATTTT
>few|.|TRBJ1-2|TRBV12-3/TRBV12-4
CASSLLGDGYTF
TGTGCCAGCAGTTTATTGGGAGATGGCTACACCTTC
>few|.|TRBJ1-5|TRBV6-6
CATHYLTDSNQPQHF
TGTGCCACCCACTACCTTACCGATAGCAATCAGCCCCAGCATTTT
>few|TRBD1|TRBJ1-2|TRBV7-2
CASSRRQGLVYGYTF
TGTGCCAGCAGCCGTAGACAGGGGTTGGTCTATGGCTACACCTTC
>few|TRBD1|TRBJ2-5|TRBV5-4
CASSWGQKQETQYF
TGTGCCAGCAGCTGGGGACAGAAACAAGAGACCCAGTACTTC
>.|.|TRBJ2-2|TRBV7-6
CASSSQGRTGELFF
TGTGCCAGCAGCTCACAGGGGAGGACCGGGGAGCTGTTTTTT
>few|TRBD1|TRBJ1-2|TRBV29-1
CSVVSEGQGGYGYTF
TGCAGCGTTGTGTCGGAAGGACAGGGAGGTTATGGCTACACCTTC
>many|.|TRBJ2-4|TRBV18
CASSPPEAKNIQYF
TGTGCCAGCTCACCGCCAGAAGCCAAAAACATTCAGTACTTC
>.|.|TRBJ2-1|TRBV12-3/TRBV12-4
CASTSELRNNEQFF
TGTGCCAGCACCTCGGAGCTGAGAAACAATGAGCAGTTCTTC
>.|.|TRBJ1-2|TRBV24-1
CATSDRFVGYGYTF
TGTGCCACCAGTGACCGTTTCGTAGGCTATGGCTACACCTTC
>many|.|TRBJ1-1|TRBV6-5
CASSYLVGSGYTEAFF
TGTGCCAGCAGTTACTTAGTAGGCTCAGGATACACTGAAGCTTTCTTT
>few|.|TRBJ1-3|TRBV7-9
CASSSPSYSGNTIYF
TGTGCCAGCAGCTCCCCGTCCTACTCTGGAAACACCATATATTTT
>few|.|TRBJ2-3|TRBV15
CATSRAMGLGGWAQGF
TGTGCCACCAGCAGAGCCATGGGGTTAGGAGGTTGGGCGCAAGGTTTT
>few|.|TRBJ1-2|TRBV12-3/TRBV12-4
CASSFGPQGANYGYTF
TGTGCCAGCAGTTTCGGCCCGCAGGGAGCTAACTATGGCTACACCTTC
>.|.|TRBJ1-1|TRBV20-1
CSTLFTEAFF
TGCAGTACATTATTCACTGAAGCTTTCTTT
>few|.|TRBJ2-5|TRBV5-1
CASSREVRGETQYF
TGCGCCAGCAGCCGCGAGGTACGGGGAGAGACCCAGTACTTC
>few|TRBD1|TRBJ2-5|TRBV5-1
CASSSPRQGRWETQYF
TGCGCCAGCAGCTCCCCTCGACAGGGCAGGTGGGAGACCCAGTACTTC
>.|.|TRBJ2-2|TRBV28
CASSLWGGKAGELFF
TGTGCCAGCAGTTTATGGGGGGGCAAGGCCGGGGAGCTGTTTTTT
>few|.|TRBJ2-2|TRBV29-1
CSASRQRESGELFF
TGCAGCGCCTCCCGGCAAAGAGAGTCCGGGGAGCTGTTTTTT
>few|.|TRBJ2-5|TRBV5-1
CASSLSFRNQETQYF
TGCGCCAGCAGCTTGAGTTTCAGGAACCAAGAGACCCAGTACTTC
>few|.|TRBJ1-2|TRBV12-3/TRBV12-4
CASRFYGYTF
TGTGCCAGCCGGTTCTATGGCTACACCTTC
>.|.|TRBJ2-4|TRBV21-1
CASSNPGIAKNIQYF
TGTGCCAGCAGCAACCCAGGGATAGCCAAAAACATTCAGTACTTC
>.|.|TRBJ2-3|TRBV7-2
CASSSGITQITQYF
TGTGCCAGCAGCTCTGGGATTACACAGATAACGCAGTATTTT
>few|.|TRBJ1-3|TRBV15
CATSRDKGRYSGNTIYF
TGTGCCACCAGCAGAGATAAGGGACGGTACTCTGGAAACACCATATATTTT
>few|.|TRBJ2-6|TRBV7-9
CASSLGDRPFRSGANVLTF
TGTGCCAGCAGCTTAGGCGACAGACCTTTTCGCTCTGGGGCCAACGTCCTGACTTTC
>many|.|TRBJ2-7|TRBV7-2
CASSLALNPRTTYEQYF
TGTGCCAGCAGCTTAGCGCTAAACCCCCGGACCACCTACGAGCAGTACTTC
>few|.|TRBJ2-7|TRBV7-3
CASSLMGGSYEQYF
TGTGCCAGCAGCTTAATGGGGGGCTCCTACGAGCAGTACTTC
>many|.|TRBJ2-7|TRBV4-3
CASSQGTHNYEQYF
TGCGCCAGCAGCCAAGGGACACATAACTACGAGCAGTACTTC
>many|.|TRBJ1-1|TRBV7-2
CASSSVIISAEAFF
TGTGCCAGCAGCTCGGTGATTATAAGCGCTGAAGCTTTCTTT
>.|.|TRBJ1-6|TRBV4-3
CASRVGLPNSPLHF
TGCGCCAGCAGGGTGGGACTGCCGAATTCACCCCTCCACTTT
>.|TRBD1|TRBJ1-1|TRBV6-2/TRBV6-3
CASSYSIGQGEAFF
TGTGCCAGCAGTTACTCGATTGGACAGGGCGAAGCTTTCTTT
>.|TRBD1|TRBJ2-7|TRBV7-9
CASSWTGYSYEQYF
TGTGCCAGCAGTTGGACAGGGTATTCCTACGAGCAGTACTTC
>few|.|TRBJ2-3|TRBV7-2
CASSPEGVTQYF
TGTGCCAGCAGCCCCGAAGGGGTTACGCAGTATTTT
>few|.|TRBJ1-5|TRBV19
CASSNRLGDNQPQHF
TGTGCCAGTAGTAATCGTCTCGGGGACAATCAGCCCCAGCATTTT
>few|TRBD1|TRBJ1-3|TRBV9
CASSVATGPRDSGNTIYF
TGTGCCAGCAGCGTAGCGACAGGGCCTAGGGACTCTGGAAACACCATATATTTT
>.|.|TRBJ2-2|TRBV19
CASSIHGGRADTGELFF
TGTGCCAGTAGTATCCATGGAGGCAGGGCGGACACCGGGGAGCTGTTTTTT
>.|TRBD1|TRBJ2-3|TRBV5-1
CASSLTETGITDTQYF
TGCGCCAGCAGCCTGACCGAGACAGGGATCACAGATACGCAGTATTTT
>many|.|TRBJ1-1|TRBV7-2
CASSPGPPNTEAFF
TGTGCCAGCAGCCCGGGACCCCCGAACACTGAAGCTTTCTTT
>.|.|TRBJ1-1|TRBV6-1
CASSSGGIAFF
TGTGCCAGCAGCTCGGGCGGCATAGCTTTCTTT
>.|TRBD2|TRBJ2-5|TRBV5-5
CASSPQGGLAQETQYF
TGTGCCAGCAGCCCGCAGGGAGGACTAGCTCAAGAGACCCAGTACTTC
>few|.|TRBJ2-3|TRBV9
CASSAALNQVTDTQYF
TGTGCCAGCAGCGCCGCCCTGAACCAGGTCACAGATACGCAGTATTTT
>few|TRBD1|TRBJ1-2|TRBV20-1
CSLPWTGTYGYTF
TGCAGCCTACCCTGGACAGGAACCTATGGCTACACCTTC
>few|TRBD1|TRBJ1-1|TRBV5-1
CASSEGTASNTEAFF
TGCGCCAGCAGCGAGGGGACAGCCTCAAACACTGAAGCTTTCTTT
>few|.|TRBJ2-2|TRBV29-1
CSVGATTNTGELFF
TGCAGCGTTGGCGCAACTACGAACACCGGGGAGCTGTTTTTT
>many|TRBD2|TRBJ2-3|TRBV2
CASSALVSGGATDTQYF
TGTGCCAGCAGTGCTTTGGTTAGCGGGGGAGCCACAGATACGCAGTATTTT
>many|TRBD1|TRBJ1-2|TRBV5-1
CASSLAPTGTGGYGYTF
TGCGCCAGCAGCCTCGCCCCGACAGGGACAGGTGGATATGGCTACACCTTC
>.|TRBD1|TRBJ2-5|TRBV6-6
CASGQTGEKTQYF
TGTGCCAGCGGACAAACAGGGGAAAAGACCCAGTACTTC